This TCR beta chain was profiled in a study of CD8 T cells in Susac syndrome. CDR1 and CDR2 from the germline V gene are SGHDT and YYEEEE. J gave up 0 bases and V 7 bases, and 4 bases lay outside the gene matches. This CDR3 region has 13 residues. RNA totalling roughly 0.45 to 1 ug underwent reverse transcription with random hexamers. One entry per CDR3 protein, called by TCRdb with MiXCR from the immunoSEQ multiplex PCR reads. Among 90,000 to 150,000 distinct CDR3 sequences listed, over 90% were seen once. Sequencing input: CD4+ T cells from PBMCs. The V call is TRBV5-6, the J call TRBJ2-7; 7 positions match TRBD1. The receptor comes from a human donor in good health. The CDR3 region is CASAWDSSYEQYF. The CDR3, as DNA: TGTGCCAGCGCGTGGGACAGCTCCTACGAGCAGTACTTC. Complete variable domain (other parts from reference TRBV5-6 and TRBJ2-7): DAGVTQSPTHLIKTRGQQVTLRCSPKSGHDTVSWYQQALGQGPQFIFQYYEEEERQRGNFPDRFSGHQFPNYSSELNVNALLLGDSALYLCASAWDSSYEQYFGPGTRLTVT.